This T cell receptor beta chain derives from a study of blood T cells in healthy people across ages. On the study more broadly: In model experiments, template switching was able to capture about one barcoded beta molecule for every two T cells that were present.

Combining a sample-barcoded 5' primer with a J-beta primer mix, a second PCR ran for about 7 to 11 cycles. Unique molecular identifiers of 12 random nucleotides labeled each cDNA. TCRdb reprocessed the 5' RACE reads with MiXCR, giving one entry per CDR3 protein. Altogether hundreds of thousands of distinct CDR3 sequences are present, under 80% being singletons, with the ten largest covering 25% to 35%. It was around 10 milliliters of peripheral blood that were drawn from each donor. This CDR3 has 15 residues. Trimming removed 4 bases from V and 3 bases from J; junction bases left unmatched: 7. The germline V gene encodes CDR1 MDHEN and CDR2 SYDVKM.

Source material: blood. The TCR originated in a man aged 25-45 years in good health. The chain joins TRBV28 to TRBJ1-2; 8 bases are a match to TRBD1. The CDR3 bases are TGTGCCAGCAGTTGTTGGGACAGGAACTACTATGGCTACACCTTC. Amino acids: CASSCWDRNYYGYTF.